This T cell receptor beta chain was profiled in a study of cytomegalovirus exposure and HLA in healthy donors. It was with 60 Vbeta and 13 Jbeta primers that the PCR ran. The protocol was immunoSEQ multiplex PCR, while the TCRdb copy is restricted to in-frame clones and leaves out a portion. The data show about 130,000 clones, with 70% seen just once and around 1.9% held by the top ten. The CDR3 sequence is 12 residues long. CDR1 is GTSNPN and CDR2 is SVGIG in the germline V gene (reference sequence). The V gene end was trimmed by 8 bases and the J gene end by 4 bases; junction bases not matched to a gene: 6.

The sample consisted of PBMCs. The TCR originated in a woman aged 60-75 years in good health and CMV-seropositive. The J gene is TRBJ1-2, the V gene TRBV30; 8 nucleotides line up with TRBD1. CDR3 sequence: CAGSGGFYGYTF. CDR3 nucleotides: TGTGCCGGTTCAGGGGGCTTCTATGGCTACACCTTC.